The clone carrying this T cell receptor (beta chain) occurred once. Antigen specificity is unknown. This entry comes from a study of post-analysis software for immune sequencing data. Study as a whole: The disease courses covered relapsing-remitting, secondary progressive and progressive-relapsing multiple sclerosis.

The CDR3 is 17 amino acids. Germline CDR1 reads KGHDR; CDR2 reads SFDVKD. V dropped 4 bases and J dropped 8; count of bases not matched to a gene: 13. Broader study findings: A significant reduction in normalized Chao1 diversity was observed in multiple sclerosis patients versus controls. Higher frequency in patients than in controls was seen for roughly five TRBV segments, with TRBV5-6, TRBV5-1 and TRBV20-1 among them.

Incorporated into the TCR beta cDNA libraries were unique molecular identifiers, which served to reduce PCR and sequencing biases. TCRdb recomputed calls from the PCR reads with MiXCR, one row per CDR3 protein. The data hold about 540,000 distinct CDR3 sequences, with around a third observed a single time. The receptor's source is a girl aged 2-17 years with multiple sclerosis. The genes are TRBV24-1 and TRBJ2-1; 10 positions agree with TRBD1. Material: blood. CDR3 DNA: TGTGCCACCAGTGACCCGGGGGGGACAGGGGTAAGGCATGAGCAGTTCTTC. This codes for CATSDPGGTGVRHEQFF.